Presented here are 19 T cell receptor beta chains from one specimen sequenced in a study of neurological immune-mediated disorders. TCRdb re-derived calls from the 5' RACE reads in MiXCR, one entry per CDR3 protein. The data show tens of thousands of distinct CDR3 sequences, about 9.4% seen once. The sample was PBMCs. These receptors originate from a woman aged 55-70 years with HTLV-1-associated myelopathy (HAM/TSP).

This clonotype came up a few times. The chain uses TRBV2 and TRBJ1-2; D not resolved. Germline values: CDR1 SNHLY, CDR2 FYNNEI. The CDR3 runs to 13 residues. V gave up 3 bases and J gave up 3 bases, with 8 bases separating them. The CDR3 loop is CASSEDGYYGYTF. DNA for the CDR3: TGTGCCAGCAGTGAGGACGGATACTATGGCTACACCTTC.

Ten or more counts support this clonotype. For the CDR3, the DNA is TGTGCCAGCAGCATAAACTATGGCTACACCTTC. Its protein is CASSINYGYTF. V gene TRBV9 combines with J gene TRBJ1-2; no reliable D call. CDR1 is SGDLS, CDR2 YYNGEE, per germline. V was pared by 4 bases and J by 2 bases, with 3 bases between. The CDR3 sequence is 11 residues long.

At least ten counts were recorded for this clonotype. The V gene is TRBV11-2, the J gene TRBJ2-6; D call uncertain. The germline V and J ends were trimmed by 5 bases and 0 bases, with 2 bases remaining between them. Germline CDR1 SGHAT, CDR2 FQNNGV. The CDR3 consists of 13 residues. CDR3 sequence: CASSPSGANVLTF. The CDR3 DNA reads TGTGCCAGCAGCCCCTCTGGGGCCAACGTCCTGACTTTC.

In this sample, this clonotype turned up many times. The rearrangement uses TRBV2 and TRBJ2-1; a possible D gene is TRBD2 (5 bases). Deletions cut 2 bases from V and 0 bases from J, with 14 bases between. Germline V gene data show CDR1 as SNHLY and CDR2 as FYNNEI. The CDR3 contains 17 residues. Here the CDR3 DNA reads TGTGCCAGCAGTGAATACCAATCGGGAAGCTCCTACAATGAGCAGTTCTTC. Amino acids: CASSEYQSGSSYNEQFF.

This clonotype was picked up many times. This chain connects TRBV6-1 to TRBJ1-5; 7 positions agree with TRBD1. CDR1 MNHNS and CDR2 SASEGT come from the germline V gene. After removal of 1 base from V and 8 bases from J, the junction contained 8 bases not matched to a gene. The CDR3 runs to 15 residues. In DNA, the CDR3 is TGTGCCAGCAGTGAAGATGGGGGACAGACTGAGCCCCAGCATTTT. Translation: CASSEDGGQTEPQHF.

This clonotype has at least ten counts. V is TRBV20-1 and J is TRBJ2-7; D might be TRBD1 or TRBD2, each matching 5 bases. Germline lookup yields CDR1 DFQATT and CDR2 SNEGSKA (reference sequence). V lost 6 bases and J lost 2, with 14 bases in between. The CDR3 has 13 amino acids. The CDR3 sequence: CSAGREMAYEQYF. CDR3 DNA: TGCAGTGCCGGCAGGGAGATGGCCTACGAGCAGTACTTC.

This clonotype was detected only a few times. V usage is TRBV20-1 and J usage is TRBJ2-1, with 12 bases that match TRBD2. CDR3 length equals 14 residues. The germline gives CDR1 DFQATT, CDR2 SNEGSKA (reference sequence). V trimming: 5 bases; J trimming: 6 bases; junction bases outside the gene matches: 5. The CDR3 region has the DNA TGCAGTGCTGCTAGCGGGGGGGCGGCCAATGAGCAGTTCTTC. Translation gives CSAASGGAANEQFF.

This clonotype was seen at least ten times. V usage is TRBV6-1 and J usage is TRBJ1-6; D is unclear. There are 21 residues in the CDR3. The germline gives CDR1 MNHNS, CDR2 SASEGT. V was clipped by 7 bases and J by 2 bases, with 30 bases between them. CDR3 bases: TGTGCCAGCAATGATTGGGTATTTGGATCAACGGATTGGGCCTATAATTCACCCCTCCACTTT. Translation gives CASNDWVFGSTDWAYNSPLHF.

At least ten counts were recorded for this clonotype. This rearrangement joins TRBV15 to TRBJ2-1; 9 nucleotides line up with TRBD1. CDR1 LNHNV and CDR2 YYDKDF come from the germline V gene (reference sequence). The CDR3 is made up of 15 amino acids. Trimming cost V 4 bases and J 3 bases; bases outside gene matches: 4. The DNA of the CDR3 is TGTGCCACCAGCATTGACAGGGGGATCTACAATGAGCAGTTCTTC. This sequence encodes CATSIDRGIYNEQFF.

This clonotype was observed at least ten times. The CDR3 reads CASSQQGEGQPQHF. The DNA of the CDR3 is TGTGCCAGCAGTCAACAGGGGGAGGGTCAGCCCCAGCATTTT. The rearrangement joins TRBV6-2 or TRBV6-3 to TRBJ1-5; 8 nucleotides match TRBD1. CDR1 is MNHEY and CDR2 is SVGEGT in the germline V gene. Losses at the gene ends were 5 bases for V and 6 bases for J; bases not matched to a gene: 6. This CDR3 region has 14 residues.

The table lists this clonotype with many counts. The V gene is TRBV6-6, the J gene TRBJ1-6; D unresolved. The CDR3 is made up of 14 amino acids. CDR1 is MNHNY, CDR2 SVGAGI, per germline (reference sequence). V was cut by 4 bases and J by 5 bases, with 9 bases left in between. The CDR3 protein is CASSSTKNNSPLHF. The CDR3 region has the DNA TGTGCCAGCAGTTCCACGAAAAATAATTCACCCCTCCACTTT.

The sample holds one count of this clonotype. The V gene is TRBV7-6, the J gene TRBJ2-1; a weak D match, TRBD1 (5 bases). This CDR3 region has 15 residues. Trimming removed 4 bases from V and 6 bases from J, with 16 bases in between. Germline V gene sequence: CDR1 SGHVS, CDR2 FNYEAQ. This CDR3 reads CASSWGPFWSNEQFF. CDR3 DNA sequence: TGTGCCAGCAGCTGGGGCCCCTTCTGGTCCAATGAGCAGTTCTTC.

This clonotype is medium-sized (0.01 to 0.1%) in the sample. The rearrangement joins TRBV5-1 to TRBJ2-5; the D call may be TRBD1 or TRBD2 (5 bases each). CDR3 length equals 14 residues. Germline V gene data show CDR1 as SGHRS and CDR2 as YFSETQ. V was cut by 5 bases and J by 4 bases, with 15 bases left in between. The CDR3 region has the DNA TGCGCCAGCAGTTTAAGGGACCCTGGAGAGACCCAGTACTTC. Its translation is CASSLRDPGETQYF.

This clonotype was counted at least ten times. The genes are TRBV20-1 and TRBJ2-5; TRBD2 agrees at 9 bases. J lost 5 bases, V lost 3 bases, and 13 bases had no gene match. CDR1 and CDR2 (germline): DFQATT, SNEGSKA (reference sequence). CDR3 length: 16 residues. The CDR3 nucleotides are TGCAGTGCTAGCATGACTAGCGGCCACACGGAGGAGACCCAGTACTTC. Its protein product is CSASMTSGHTEETQYF.

This clonotype has ten or more counts. The rearrangement links TRBV28 to TRBJ1-5, with D uncertain. There are 15 residues in the CDR3. V shed 4 bases and J shed 0 bases, with 10 bases lying between them. Germline CDR1 is MDHEN and CDR2 is SYDVKM. The CDR3 DNA sequence: TGTGCCAGCAGTTCCGAGATTTATAGCAATCAGCCCCAGCATTTT. Amino acid sequence: CASSSEIYSNQPQHF.

This clonotype was picked up many times. The chain joins TRBV20-1 to TRBJ1-1; D possibly corresponds to TRBD1 (5 bases). V shed 3 bases and J shed 0 bases, with 11 bases lying between them. The length of the CDR3 is 14 residues. Germline V gene data show CDR1 as DFQATT and CDR2 as SNEGSKA (reference sequence). CDR3 sequence reads: CSASGTTMNTEAFF. The CDR3, as DNA: TGCAGTGCTAGCGGGACGACCATGAACACTGAAGCTTTCTTT.

There are many counts of this clonotype. The chain joins TRBV20-1 to TRBJ2-3; D not certain. CDR3 length: 11 amino acids. From germline, CDR1 is DFQATT and CDR2 SNEGSKA (reference sequence). In nucleotides, the CDR3 is TGCAGCACAACGTTGGGAGATACGCAGTATTTT. This gives the protein CSTTLGDTQYF.

This clonotype was observed at least ten times. The chain employs TRBV14 and TRBJ1-2; D not resolved. CDR3 length: 15 amino acids. Looked up from germline, CDR1 is SGHDN and CDR2 is FVKESK. V was cut by 3 bases and J by 5 bases, with 16 bases left in between. The CDR3 region has the DNA TGTGCCAGCAGCCACGGCCCTTCGCGGATTTATGGCTACACCTTC. Amino acid sequence: CASSHGPSRIYGYTF.

This clonotype showed up just a few times. The rearrangement uses TRBV18 and TRBJ1-6; tentative D call: TRBD1 (5 bases). The germline CDR1 and CDR2 sequences are KGHSH and LQKENI. The CDR3 covers 15 residues. V was clipped by 2 bases and J by 8 bases, with 13 bases between them. The DNA for the CDR3 is TGTGCCAGCTCACCAGAAAGGGGCCGGGATTCACCCCTCCACTTT. Encoded protein: CASSPERGRDSPLHF.